This T cell receptor (beta chain) was observed in a study of T cell changes during pregnancy in multiple sclerosis. Trimming cost V 4 bases and J 4 bases; bases outside gene matches: 9. The CDR3 spans 15 residues. Germline CDR1 is SGHRS and CDR2 is YFSETQ. Profiled with immunoSEQ multiplex PCR; TCRdb holds only in-frame clones, not every one. Of over 25,000 clones detected, about nine tenths appear once; the ten largest clones hold around 10%. The receptor was derived from a female donor with multiple sclerosis, enrolled in a pregnancy study. The chain recombines TRBV5-1 with TRBJ2-5; TRBD1 matches at 8 bases. Source: CD8+ T cells from peripheral blood mononuclear cells, taken in the third trimester of pregnancy. DNA for the CDR3: TGCGCCAGCAGCATAGGACAGGGCCTCCGAGAGACCCAGTACTTC. Translation gives CASSIGQGLRETQYF.